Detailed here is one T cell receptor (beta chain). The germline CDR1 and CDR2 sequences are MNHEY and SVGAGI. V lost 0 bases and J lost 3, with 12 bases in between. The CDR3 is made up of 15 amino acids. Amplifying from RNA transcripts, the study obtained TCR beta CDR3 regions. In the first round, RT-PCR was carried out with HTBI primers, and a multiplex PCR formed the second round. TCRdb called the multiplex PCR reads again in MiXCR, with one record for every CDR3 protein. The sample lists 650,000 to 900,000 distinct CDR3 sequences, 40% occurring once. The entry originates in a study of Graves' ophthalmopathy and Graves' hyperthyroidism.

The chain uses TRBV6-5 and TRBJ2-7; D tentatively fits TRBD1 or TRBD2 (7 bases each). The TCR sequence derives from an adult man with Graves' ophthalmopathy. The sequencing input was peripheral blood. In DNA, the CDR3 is TGTGCCAGCAGTTACTCCGCAGGGGGGGGCTACGAGCAGTACTTC. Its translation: CASSYSAGGGYEQYF.